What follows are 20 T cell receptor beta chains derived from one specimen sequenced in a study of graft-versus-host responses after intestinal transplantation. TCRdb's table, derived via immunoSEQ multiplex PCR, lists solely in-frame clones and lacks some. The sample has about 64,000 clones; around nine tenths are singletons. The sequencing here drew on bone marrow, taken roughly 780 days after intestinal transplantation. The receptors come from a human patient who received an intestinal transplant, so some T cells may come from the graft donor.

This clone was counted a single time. CDR3 residues: CASSPRDNTDTQYF. The CDR3 DNA reads TGTGCCAGCAGCCCTCGGGACAACACAGATACGCAGTATTTT. This chain links TRBV7-9 with TRBJ2-3, with D possibly being TRBD1 (6 bases). The CDR3 consists of 14 residues. The germline gives CDR1 SEHNR, CDR2 FQNEAQ (reference sequence). Trimming removed 5 bases at V and 2 bases at J, with 11 bases between.

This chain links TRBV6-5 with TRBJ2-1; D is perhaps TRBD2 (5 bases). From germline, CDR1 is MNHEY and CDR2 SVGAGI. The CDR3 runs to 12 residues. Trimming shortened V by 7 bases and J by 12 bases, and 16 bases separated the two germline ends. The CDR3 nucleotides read TGTGCCAGCACCAACCCCGGGATTCCGCAGTTCTTC. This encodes CASTNPGIPQFF.

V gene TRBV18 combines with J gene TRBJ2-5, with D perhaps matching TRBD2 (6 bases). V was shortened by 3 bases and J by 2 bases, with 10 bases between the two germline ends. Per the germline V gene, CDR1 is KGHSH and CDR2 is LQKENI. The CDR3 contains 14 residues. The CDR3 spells CASSPGLLQETQYF. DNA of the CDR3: TGTGCCAGCTCACCGGGACTCCTACAAGAGACCCAGTACTTC.

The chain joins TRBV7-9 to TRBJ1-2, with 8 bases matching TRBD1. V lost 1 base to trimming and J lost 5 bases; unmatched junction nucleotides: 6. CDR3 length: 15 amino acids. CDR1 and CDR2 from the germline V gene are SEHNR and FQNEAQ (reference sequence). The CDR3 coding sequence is TGTGCCAGCAGCTTAGATGCTGACAGGGGTTATGGCTACACCTTC. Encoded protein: CASSLDADRGYGYTF. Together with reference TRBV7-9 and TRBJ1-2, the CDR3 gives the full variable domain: DTGVSQNPRHKITKRGQNVTFRCDPISEHNRLYWYRQTLGQGPEFLTYFQNEAQLEKSRLLSDRFSAERPKGSFSTLEIQRTEQGDSAMYLCASSLDADRGYGYTFGSGTRLTVV.

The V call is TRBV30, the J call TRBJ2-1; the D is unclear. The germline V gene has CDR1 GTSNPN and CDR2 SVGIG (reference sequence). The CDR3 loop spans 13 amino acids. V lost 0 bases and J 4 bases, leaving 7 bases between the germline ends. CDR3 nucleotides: TGTGCCTGGAGTGTCGAGGATTACAATGAGCAGTTCTTC. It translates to CAWSVEDYNEQFF.

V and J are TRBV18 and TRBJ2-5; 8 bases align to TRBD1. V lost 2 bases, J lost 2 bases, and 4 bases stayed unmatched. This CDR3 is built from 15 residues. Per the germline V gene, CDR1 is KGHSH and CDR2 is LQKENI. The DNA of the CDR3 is TGTGCCAGCTCACCAATAACAGGGGGTCAAGAGACCCAGTACTTC. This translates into CASSPITGGQETQYF.

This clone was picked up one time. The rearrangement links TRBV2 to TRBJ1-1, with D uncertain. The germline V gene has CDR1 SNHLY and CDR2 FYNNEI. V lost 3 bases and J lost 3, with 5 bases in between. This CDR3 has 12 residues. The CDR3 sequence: CASSDDYTEAFF. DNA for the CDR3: TGTGCCAGCAGTGACGACTACACTGAAGCTTTCTTT.

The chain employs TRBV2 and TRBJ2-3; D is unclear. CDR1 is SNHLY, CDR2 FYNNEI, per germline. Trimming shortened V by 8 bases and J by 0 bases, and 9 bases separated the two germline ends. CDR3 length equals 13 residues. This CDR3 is CASLVESTDTQYF. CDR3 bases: TGTGCCAGCTTGGTGGAGAGCACAGATACGCAGTATTTT.

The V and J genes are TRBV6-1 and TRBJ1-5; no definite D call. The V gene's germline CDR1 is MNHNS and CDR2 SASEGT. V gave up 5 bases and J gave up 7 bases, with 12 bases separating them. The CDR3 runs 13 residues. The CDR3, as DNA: TGTGCCAGCAGTACTACTCAGAACCAGCCCCAGCATTTT. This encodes CASSTTQNQPQHF.

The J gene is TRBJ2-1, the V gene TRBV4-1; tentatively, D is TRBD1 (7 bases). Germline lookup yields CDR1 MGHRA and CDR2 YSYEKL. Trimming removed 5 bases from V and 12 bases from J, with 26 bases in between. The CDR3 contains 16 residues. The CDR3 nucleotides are TGCGCCAGCAGCGAACCAGGAGGGTCAGGGGGATTCGGGCAGTTCTTC. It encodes CASSEPGGSGGFGQFF.

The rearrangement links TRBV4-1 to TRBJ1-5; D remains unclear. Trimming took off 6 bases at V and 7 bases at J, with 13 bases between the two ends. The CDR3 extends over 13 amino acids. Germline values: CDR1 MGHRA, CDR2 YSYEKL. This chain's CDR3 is CASSGGFEQPQHF. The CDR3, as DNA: TGCGCCAGCAGTGGAGGGTTCGAGCAGCCCCAGCATTTT.

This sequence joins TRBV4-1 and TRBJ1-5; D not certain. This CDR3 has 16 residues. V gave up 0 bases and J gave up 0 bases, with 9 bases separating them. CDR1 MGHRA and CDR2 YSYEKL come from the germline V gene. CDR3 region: CASSQDRGGSNQPQHF. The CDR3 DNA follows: TGCGCCAGCAGCCAAGACCGGGGAGGTAGCAATCAGCCCCAGCATTTT.

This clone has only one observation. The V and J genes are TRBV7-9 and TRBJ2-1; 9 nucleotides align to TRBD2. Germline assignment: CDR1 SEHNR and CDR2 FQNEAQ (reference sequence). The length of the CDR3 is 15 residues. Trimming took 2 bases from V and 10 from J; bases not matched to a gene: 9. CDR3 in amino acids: CASSLSIAGVGEQFF. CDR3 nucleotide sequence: TGTGCCAGCAGCTTATCAATAGCGGGAGTAGGAGAGCAGTTCTTC.

The CDR3 reads CASSDTVAGNTIYF. The CDR3 DNA sequence: TGTGCCAGCAGCGATACCGTCGCTGGAAACACCATATATTTT. The chain recombines TRBV9 with TRBJ1-3; D not resolved. The germline V gene has CDR1 SGDLS and CDR2 YYNGEE. CDR3 size: 14 residues. Deletions cut 3 bases from V and 2 bases from J, with 9 bases between.

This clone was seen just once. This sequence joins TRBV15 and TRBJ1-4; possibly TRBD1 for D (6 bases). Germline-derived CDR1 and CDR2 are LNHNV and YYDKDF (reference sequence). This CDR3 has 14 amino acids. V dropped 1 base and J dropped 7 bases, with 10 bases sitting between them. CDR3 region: CATSRARGGEKLFF. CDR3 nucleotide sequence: TGTGCCACCAGCAGAGCCAGGGGTGGTGAAAAACTGTTTTTT.

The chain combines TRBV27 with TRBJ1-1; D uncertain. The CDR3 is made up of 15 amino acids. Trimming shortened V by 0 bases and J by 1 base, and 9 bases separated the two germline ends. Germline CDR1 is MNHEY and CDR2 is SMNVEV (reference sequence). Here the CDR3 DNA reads TGTGCCAGCAGTTTATCGCCAGATTCGAACACTGAAGCTTTCTTT. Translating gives CASSLSPDSNTEAFF.

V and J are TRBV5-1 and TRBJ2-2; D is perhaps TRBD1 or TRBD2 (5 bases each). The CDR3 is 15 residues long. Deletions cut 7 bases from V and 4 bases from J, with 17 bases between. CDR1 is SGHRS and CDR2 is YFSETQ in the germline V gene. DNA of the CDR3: TGCGCCAGCCGACGGTGGGACCGTACCACCGGGGAGCTGTTTTTT. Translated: CASRRWDRTTGELFF.

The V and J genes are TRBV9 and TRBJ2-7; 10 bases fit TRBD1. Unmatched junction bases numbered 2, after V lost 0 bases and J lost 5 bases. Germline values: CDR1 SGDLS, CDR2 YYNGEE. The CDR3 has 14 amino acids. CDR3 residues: CASSVGGQGNEQYF. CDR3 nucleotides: TGTGCCAGCAGCGTAGGGGGACAGGGGAACGAGCAGTACTTC.

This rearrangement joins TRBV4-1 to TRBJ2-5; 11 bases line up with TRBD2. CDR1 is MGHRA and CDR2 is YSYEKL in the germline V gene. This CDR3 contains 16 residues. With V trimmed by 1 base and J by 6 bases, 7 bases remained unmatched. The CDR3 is CASSQAIAGGLKTQYF. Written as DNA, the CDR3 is TGCGCCAGCAGCCAAGCTATAGCGGGAGGGTTAAAGACCCAGTACTTC.

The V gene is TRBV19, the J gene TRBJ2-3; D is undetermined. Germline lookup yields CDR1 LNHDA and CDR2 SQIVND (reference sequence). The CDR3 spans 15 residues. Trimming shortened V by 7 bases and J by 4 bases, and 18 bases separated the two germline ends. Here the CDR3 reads CASMGDWLGPDTQYF. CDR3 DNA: TGTGCCAGTATGGGCGACTGGTTGGGTCCAGATACGCAGTATTTT. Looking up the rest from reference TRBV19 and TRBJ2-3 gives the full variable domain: DGGITQSPKYLFRKEGQNVTLSCEQNLNHDAMYWYRQDPGQGLRLIYYSQIVNDFQKGDIAEGYSVSREKKESFPLTVTSAQKNPTAFYLCASMGDWLGPDTQYFGPGTRLTVL.